The clone carrying this T cell receptor beta chain appeared a few times. As yet, its antigen is unknown. CDR1 is KGHSH, CDR2 LQKENI, per germline. This CDR3 has 15 amino acids. The trim removed 4 bases at V and 3 bases at J, leaving 9 bases unmatched. TCRdb keeps only in-frame clones here, not all; method: immunoSEQ multiplex PCR. The sample records around 97,000 clones, roughly nine tenths being singletons. This record comes from a study of OX40 agonist ivuxolimab in advanced cancers. Looking at the study overall: Patient treatment consisted of intravenous ivuxolimab administration every 2 weeks at 0.01 to 10 mg/kg. Points from the study as a whole: Also showing low normalized T-cell clonal expansion were some of the nonresponders. There were, on average, more expanded clones in CD8+ T cells than in CD4+. Doses of 0.1 to 3.0 mg/kg were accompanied by clonal expansion of CD4+ and CD8+ blood T cells by week 6.

V gene TRBV18 combines with J gene TRBJ2-7, with 7 bases matching TRBD2. This TCR derives from an adult with an advanced solid tumor such as melanoma, head and neck, liver or kidney cancer. The sample here was CD4+ or CD8+ T cells sorted from blood, taken in a trial of the OX40 agonist ivuxolimab. DNA for the CDR3: TGTGCCAGCTCACGTAGGACTAGTGACAGCTACGAGCAGTACTTC. Amino acids: CASSRRTSDSYEQYF.